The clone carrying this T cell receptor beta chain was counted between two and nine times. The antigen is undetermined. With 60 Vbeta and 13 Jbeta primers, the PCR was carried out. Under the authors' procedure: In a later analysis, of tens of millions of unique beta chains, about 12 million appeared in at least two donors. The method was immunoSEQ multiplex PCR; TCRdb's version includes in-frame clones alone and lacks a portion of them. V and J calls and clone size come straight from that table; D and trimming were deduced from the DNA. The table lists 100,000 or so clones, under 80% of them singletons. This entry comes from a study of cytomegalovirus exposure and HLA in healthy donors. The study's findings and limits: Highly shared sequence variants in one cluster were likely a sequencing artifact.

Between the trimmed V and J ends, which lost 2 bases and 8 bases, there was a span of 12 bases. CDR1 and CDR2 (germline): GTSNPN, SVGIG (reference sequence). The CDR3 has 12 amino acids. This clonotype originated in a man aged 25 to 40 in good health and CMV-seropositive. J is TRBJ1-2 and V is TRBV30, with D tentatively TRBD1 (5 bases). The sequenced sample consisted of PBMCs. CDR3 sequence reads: CAWSLQGTGYTF. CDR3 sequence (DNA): TGTGCCTGGAGTCTTCAGGGAACCGGCTACACCTTC.